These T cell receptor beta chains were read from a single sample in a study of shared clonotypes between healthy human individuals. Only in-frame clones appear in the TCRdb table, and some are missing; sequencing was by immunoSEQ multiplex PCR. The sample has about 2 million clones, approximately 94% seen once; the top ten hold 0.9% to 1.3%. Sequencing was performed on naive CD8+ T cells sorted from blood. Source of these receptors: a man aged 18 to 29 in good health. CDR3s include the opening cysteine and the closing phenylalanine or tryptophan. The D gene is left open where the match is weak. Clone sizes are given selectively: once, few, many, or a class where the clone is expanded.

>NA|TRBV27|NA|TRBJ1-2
TGTGCCAGCAGTCCGGGGACGGTCTATGGCTACACCTTC
CASSPGTVYGYTF
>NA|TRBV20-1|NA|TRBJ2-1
TGCAGTGCTAGGACCGGAGTTGAGCAGTTCTTC
CSARTGVEQFF
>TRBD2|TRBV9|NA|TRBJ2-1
TGTGCCAGCAGCGTGTCTAGCGGGGGAATTAATGAGCAGTTCTTC
CASSVSSGGINEQFF
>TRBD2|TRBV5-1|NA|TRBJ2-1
TGCGCCAGCAGCTCTGGACTAGCGGGGGACTCCTACAATGAGCAGTTCTTC
CASSSGLAGDSYNEQFF
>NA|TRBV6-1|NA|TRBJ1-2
TGTGCCACCGACAGGTACGCGGATGGCTACACCTTC
CATDRYADGYTF
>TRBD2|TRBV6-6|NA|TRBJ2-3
TGTGCCAGCAGTCCCGCGGGGGGCCCACACACAGATACGCAGTATTTT
CASSPAGGPHTDTQYF
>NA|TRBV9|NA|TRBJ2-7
TGTGCCAGCAGCGCCGGACACACCTACGAGCAGTACTTC
CASSAGHTYEQYF
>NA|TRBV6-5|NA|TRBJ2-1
TGTGCCAGCAGTTGGGGAATAGGGGATCACGAGCAGTTCTTC
CASSWGIGDHEQFF
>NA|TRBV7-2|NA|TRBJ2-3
TGTGCCAGCAGCTCTGTGGCGGGGGCGCTGAACACAGATACGCAGTATTTT
CASSSVAGALNTDTQYF
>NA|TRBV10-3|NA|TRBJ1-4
TGTGCCACGAGGGGGACTGCAACTAATGAAAAACTGTTTTTT
CATRGTATNEKLFF
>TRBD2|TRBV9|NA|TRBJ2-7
TGTGCCAGCAGCGTAGTGCGCGGGGCGGGAGCCTCCTACGAGCAGTACTTC
CASSVVRGAGASYEQYF
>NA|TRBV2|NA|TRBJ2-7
TGTGCCAGCAGTGAAGCTGGCGGAACTCCCTACGAGCAGTACTTC
CASSEAGGTPYEQYF
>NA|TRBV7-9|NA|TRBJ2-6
TGTGCCAGCAGGCCGACAGGTTCATCTGGGGCCAACGTCCTGACTTTC
CASRPTGSSGANVLTF
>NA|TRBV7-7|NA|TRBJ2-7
TGTGCTAGCAGCTTAGGTTCAGGGGACTACGAGCAGTACTTC
CASSLGSGDYEQYF
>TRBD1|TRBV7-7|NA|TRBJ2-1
TGTGCTAGCAGCCTGGACAGGGGGCCTAACAATGAGCAGTTCTTC
CASSLDRGPNNEQFF
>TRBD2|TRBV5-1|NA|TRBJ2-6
TGCGCCAGCAGCTTGGGGACTAGCGGGAGATCAGGGGCCAACGTCCTGACTTTC
CASSLGTSGRSGANVLTF
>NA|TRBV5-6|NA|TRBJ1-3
TGTGCCAGCAGCTTGGGGAGGGGCCGGCCTGGAAACACCATATATTTT
CASSLGRGRPGNTIYF
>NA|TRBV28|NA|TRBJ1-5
TGTGCCAGCAGTTCAGTATACCAGCCCCAGCATTTT
CASSSVYQPQHF
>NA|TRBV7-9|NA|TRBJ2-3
TGTGCCAGCAGCCCTTTTAATTGGGGGGGCCTTTCAGATACGCAGTATTTT
CASSPFNWGGLSDTQYF
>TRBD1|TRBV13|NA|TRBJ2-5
TGTGCCAGCAGCTTTAATACAGGGGGAGAAGAGACCCAGTACTTC
CASSFNTGGEETQYF
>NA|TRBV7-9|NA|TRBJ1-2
TGTGCCAGCAGCCCCGGGACAAGCTATGGCTACACCTTC
CASSPGTSYGYTF
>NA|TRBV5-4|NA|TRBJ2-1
TGTGCCAGCAGCTTGGCACTTGGATCTTACAATGAGCAGTTCTTC
CASSLALGSYNEQFF
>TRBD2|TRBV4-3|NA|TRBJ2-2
TGCGCCAGCAGCCAAGACCGGGGAGGGCCCGGGGAGCTGTTTTTT
CASSQDRGGPGELFF
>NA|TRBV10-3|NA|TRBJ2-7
TGTGCCATCAGTGAGCATAACTACGAGCAGTACTTC
CAISEHNYEQYF
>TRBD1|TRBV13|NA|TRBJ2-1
TGTGCCAGCAGCACCGACAGGGAGAAGCAGTTCTTC
CASSTDREKQFF
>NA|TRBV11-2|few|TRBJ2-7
TGTGCCAGCAGCTTAGATCGAGGCTACGAGCAGTACTTC
CASSLDRGYEQYF